This record looks at one TCR beta chain sequence and its context. The antigen remains unidentified. The CDR3 goes on 3 residues after the read ends, and that part is filled in from the germline J gene. Each donor provided about 5 to 8.5 ml of heparinized whole blood. The data stem from a study of T cell clonality in common variable immunodeficiency. V shed 5 bases, J shed 8 bases, and the junction held 7 bases outside the gene matches. The CDR3 extends over 15 amino acids. CDR1 and CDR2 from the germline V gene are SEHNR and FQNEAQ (reference sequence). Whole-study findings and limits: Shared TCRbeta clones were fewer between CVID subjects than controls. TCRbeta clonality was increased in CVID versus healthy controls. Patient heterogeneity in the CVID cohort limited correlations between repertoire features and clinical complications. Fewer deletions and N-nucleotide insertions were reportedly seen in common variable immunodeficiency TCR beta sequences.

Profiled with immunoSEQ multiplex PCR; TCRdb holds only in-frame clones, not every one. The sample contains fewer than 40,000 clones, none of them singletons. The sample comprised peripheral blood mononuclear cells. The origin of this receptor is a human donor with common variable immunodeficiency. V gene TRBV7-9 combines with J gene TRBJ2-1, with TRBD1 matching over 12 bases. CDR3: CASSAGTGGRDEQFF. The covered CDR3 bases are TGTGCCAGCAGCGCCGGGACAGGGGGCAGGGATGAG.